The 31 T cell receptor beta chains in this list originate from one sample, sequenced in a study of T-cell memory formation after mild COVID-19. TCRdb ran MiXCR on the 5' RACE reads and lists one entry per CDR3 protein. The sample shows hundreds of thousands of distinct CDR3 sequences, 20% to 25% of them seen only once. The sequenced sample was PBMCs or a T cell subset sorted from them (not recorded which). The receptors stem from a man aged 18 to 35 who had mild COVID-19 (a few samples of this study predate the infection). Cell type and time point are not known.

This clonotype has only a few counts. The genes are TRBV18 and TRBJ2-7, with 8 bases matching TRBD1. Germline V lookup: CDR1 KGHSH, CDR2 LQKENI. This CDR3 region has 13 residues. Trimming took 3 bases from V and 6 from J; bases not matched to a gene: 4. Written as DNA, the CDR3 is TGTGCCAGCTCACCGCCCGGACAGGGCGAGCAGTACTTC. Its protein is CASSPPGQGEQYF.

The chain joins TRBV7-2 to TRBJ2-3, with D maybe TRBD2 (5 bases). With 6 bases removed from V and 3 bases from J, the gap between germline ends came to 16 bases. From germline, CDR1 is SGHTA and CDR2 FQGNSA. This CDR3 comprises 15 residues. The CDR3 sequence is CASSYYSSGTDTQYF. In DNA form, the CDR3 reads TGTGCCAGCAGTTATTACTCCTCGGGAACAGATACGCAGTATTTT. The variable domain in full, with the rest retrieved from reference TRBV7-2 and TRBJ2-3, is GAGVSQSPSNKVTEKGKDVELRCDPISGHTALYWYRQSLGQGLEFLIYFQGNSAPDKSGLPSDRFSAERTGGSVSTLTIQRTQQEDSAVYLCASSYYSSGTDTQYFGPGTRLTVL.

J is TRBJ2-7 and V is TRBV12-5; tentatively, D is TRBD1 (5 bases). The CDR3 length is 14 residues. Trimming took 7 bases from V and 5 from J, leaving 18 bases between them. Germline V CDR1 and CDR2: LGHNT, FRNRAP. The CDR3 DNA sequence: TGTGCTAGTGCTCTCCTCCAGGGTGCCGACGAGCAGTACTTC. This sequence encodes CASALLQGADEQYF.

This clonotype was seen a few times. The rearrangement links TRBV5-1 to TRBJ2-1, with D perhaps matching TRBD1 (7 bases). The CDR3 spans 14 residues. The V end was cut by 6 bases, the J end by 8 bases, with 18 bases between. Germline V gene sequence: CDR1 SGHRS, CDR2 YFSETQ. The CDR3 spells CASMRGQSEDEQFF. CDR3 bases: TGCGCCAGCATGCGGGGACAGTCTGAGGATGAGCAGTTCTTC.

This clonotype was detected only a few times. The chain employs TRBV7-2 and TRBJ2-3, with D perhaps TRBD2 (5 bases). Trimming cost V 5 bases and J 0 bases, with 12 bases left between them. The CDR3 is 15 residues long. The V gene's germline CDR1 is SGHTA and CDR2 FQGNSA. CDR3 protein: CASSRTRGSTDTQYF. CDR3 nucleotide sequence: TGTGCCAGCAGCCGCACCCGGGGTAGCACAGATACGCAGTATTTT.

This chain connects TRBV15 to TRBJ1-1; D may be TRBD1 (5 bases). This CDR3 spans 14 amino acids. V lost 0 bases and J 3 bases, leaving 8 bases between the germline ends. Germline V gene data show CDR1 as LNHNV and CDR2 as YYDKDF (reference sequence). CDR3 sequence: CATSRDGGDTEAFF. DNA for the CDR3: TGTGCCACCAGCAGAGATGGAGGGGACACTGAAGCTTTCTTT.

The rearrangement joins TRBV10-2 to TRBJ2-5, with D possibly being TRBD2 (7 bases). Germline lookup yields CDR1 WSHSY and CDR2 SAAADI. Between the trimmed V and J ends, which lost 3 bases and 2 bases, there was a span of 16 bases. The CDR3 consists of 16 residues. The CDR3 is CASSELARGQQETQYF. The CDR3 DNA sequence: TGCGCCAGCAGTGAACTCGCGCGGGGGCAACAAGAGACCCAGTACTTC.

The chain joins TRBV6-1 to TRBJ2-3, with D perhaps given as TRBD1 or TRBD2 (6 bases each). Germline CDR1 MNHNS, CDR2 SASEGT. The V end was cut by 8 bases, the J end by 4 bases, with 19 bases between. CDR3 size: 15 residues. The CDR3 protein is CASEGGKAGSDTQYF. CDR3 coding DNA: TGTGCCAGCGAAGGGGGGAAGGCGGGATCAGATACGCAGTATTTT.

The V gene is TRBV5-1, the J gene TRBJ2-2; D is perhaps TRBD1 (5 bases). Germline CDR1 is SGHRS and CDR2 is YFSETQ. Trimming stripped 4 bases from V and 6 bases from J, with 16 bases between. The CDR3 is 15 residues long. The CDR3: CASSPYPGMAGELFF. The CDR3 DNA sequence: TGCGCCAGCAGCCCTTACCCAGGGATGGCCGGGGAGCTGTTTTTT.

The chain has TRBV4-3 and TRBJ1-5; D uncertain. The germline gives CDR1 LGHNA, CDR2 YSLEER. CDR3 length equals 13 residues. Trimming pared 0 bases from V and 6 bases from J, leaving 6 bases between. CDR3 coding DNA: TGCGCCAGCAGCCAAGATAGGATTCAGCCCCAGCATTTT. Its protein is CASSQDRIQPQHF.

This clonotype was detected only a few times. This rearrangement joins TRBV12-3 or TRBV12-4 to TRBJ2-5; perhaps TRBD1 as D (6 bases). The CDR3 is 14 residues long. V lost 5 bases to trimming and J lost 5 bases, with 15 bases between them. The CDR3 DNA follows: TGTGCCAGCAGTCAATCAGGGGTCCGGGAGACCCAGTACTTC. It is translated as CASSQSGVRETQYF.

In its sample, this clonotype was seen a few times. V gene TRBV11-2 combines with J gene TRBJ2-2, with 11 positions matching TRBD2. Germline CDR1 reads SGHAT; CDR2 reads FQNNGV. Losses at the gene ends were 4 bases for V and 3 bases for J; bases not matched to a gene: 4. There are 16 residues in the CDR3. The CDR3 DNA reads TGTGCCAGCAGCTCGGAACTAGCGGGGGACACCGGGGAGCTGTTTTTT. Its translation: CASSSELAGDTGELFF.

The chain recombines TRBV6-2 or TRBV6-3 with TRBJ2-7; the match to TRBD1 covers 9 bases. V trimming: 5 bases; J trimming: 5 bases; junction bases outside the gene matches: 7. The CDR3 has 14 amino acids. Germline lookup yields CDR1 MNHEY and CDR2 SVGEGT. CDR3 coding DNA: TGTGCCAGCAGTGAGGGACAGGGCGTCCACGAGCAGTACGTC. Translating gives CASSEGQGVHEQYV.

The rearrangement links TRBV7-9 to TRBJ2-5; D might be TRBD2 (6 bases). Germline V gives CDR1 SEHNR, CDR2 FQNEAQ (reference sequence). This CDR3 has 14 residues. Trimming took 5 bases from V and 1 from J, leaving 11 bases between them. Written as DNA, the CDR3 is TGTGCCAGCAGCCTCCGGGACTTCCAAGAGACCCAGTACTTC. It codes for CASSLRDFQETQYF.

The genes are TRBV29-1 and TRBJ1-1; no clear D. Trimming shortened V by 4 bases and J by 3 bases, and 6 bases separated the two germline ends. The CDR3 runs 11 residues. Germline V lookup: CDR1 SQVTM, CDR2 ANQGSEA. The CDR3 DNA sequence: TGCAGCGTTGGAGTCTACACTGAAGCTTTCTTT. Encoded protein: CSVGVYTEAFF.

This chain connects TRBV5-4 to TRBJ2-5, with 8 bases fitting TRBD2. V shed 4 bases and J 1 base; nucleotides not matched to a gene: 12. This CDR3 is built from 17 residues. Germline V gene sequence: CDR1 SGHNT, CDR2 YYREEE (reference sequence). The CDR3 coding sequence is TGTGCCAGCAGCGGGGACGGGTCTAGCGGGCGCCAAGAGACCCAGTACTTC. Translation: CASSGDGSSGRQETQYF.

This clonotype was observed a handful of times. The chain is built from TRBV9 and TRBJ2-7; D gene uncertain. The length of the CDR3 is 15 residues. From germline, CDR1 is SGDLS and CDR2 YYNGEE. V gave up 4 bases and J gave up 3 bases, with 17 bases separating them. The CDR3 sequence is CASSKGVGELYEQYF. The CDR3 DNA follows: TGTGCCAGCAGCAAAGGTGTGGGTGAGCTCTACGAGCAGTACTTC. The whole variable domain, filled in from reference TRBV9 and TRBJ2-7, reads DSGVTQTPKHLITATGQRVTLRCSPRSGDLSVYWYQQSLDQGLQFLIQYYNGEERAKGNILERFSAQQFPDLHSELNLSSLELGDSALYFCASSKGVGELYEQYFGPGTRLTVT.

The V and J genes are TRBV4-2 and TRBJ1-6, with D perhaps matching TRBD1 (5 bases). Deletions cut 0 bases from V and 0 bases from J, with 12 bases between. The germline V gene has CDR1 LGHNA and CDR2 YNFKEQ. This CDR3 comprises 18 residues. CDR3 sequence (DNA): TGTGCCAGCAGCCAAGATTGGGGGAAAACCTCCTATAATTCACCCCTCCACTTT. This gives the protein CASSQDWGKTSYNSPLHF.

This clonotype was detected ten times or more. V gene TRBV7-3 combines with J gene TRBJ2-3; 7 positions agree with TRBD1. Germline loops: CDR1 SGHTA, CDR2 FQGTGA. The CDR3 loop spans 14 amino acids. V was pared by 5 bases and J by 4 bases, with 6 bases of the junction left unmatched. The CDR3 nucleotides read TGTGCCAGCAGCGCCGGACAGGCCTCAGATACGCAGTATTTT. This encodes CASSAGQASDTQYF.

This clonotype was counted a few times. This chain connects TRBV5-5 to TRBJ2-1; the D gene is possibly TRBD2 (6 bases). Per the germline V gene, CDR1 is SGHKS and CDR2 is YYEKEE (reference sequence). Trimming stripped 2 bases from V and 2 bases from J, with 11 bases between. This CDR3 has 15 residues. The CDR3 bases are TGTGCCAGCAGCTTCTCCGGGAGTACCTACAATGAGCAGTTCTTC. Translation: CASSFSGSTYNEQFF.

This clonotype has just a few counts. J is TRBJ2-3 and V is TRBV4-1; D gene uncertain. The germline V gene encodes CDR1 MGHRA and CDR2 YSYEKL. The V and J ends lost 2 bases and 4 bases respectively, with 13 bases between them. The CDR3 extends over 15 amino acids. CDR3 protein: CASSQSPARPDTQYF. The CDR3 region has the DNA TGCGCCAGCAGCCAATCCCCAGCCCGACCAGATACGCAGTATTTT.

This sequence joins TRBV24-1 and TRBJ2-3; D not certain. V gave up 4 bases and J gave up 2 bases, with 12 bases separating them. CDR1 is KGHDR and CDR2 is SFDVKD in the germline V gene. This CDR3 is 15 amino acids long. The CDR3 DNA is TGTGCCACCAGTGAGTCCGTGATCCACACAGATACGCAGTATTTT. The encoded protein is CATSESVIHTDTQYF.

This clonotype was counted a single time. The chain has TRBV27 and TRBJ2-6, with D perhaps TRBD2 (5 bases). Per germline, CDR1 MNHEY and CDR2 SMNVEV (reference sequence). The CDR3 loop spans 14 amino acids. V lost 5 bases to trimming and J lost 0 bases, with 5 bases between them. This CDR3 reads CASSGGSGANVLTF. CDR3 DNA: TGTGCCAGCAGTGGAGGCTCTGGGGCCAACGTCCTGACTTTC.

This clonotype was detected only a few times. V gene TRBV20-1 combines with J gene TRBJ2-1, with 7 bases matching TRBD2. Germline loops: CDR1 DFQATT, CDR2 SNEGSKA (reference sequence). V dropped 1 base and J dropped 4; count of bases not matched to a gene: 10. The CDR3 is made up of 16 amino acids. CDR3 residues: CSARVMSAGPYNEQFF. The CDR3 coding sequence is TGCAGTGCTAGAGTGATGTCAGCGGGACCTTACAATGAGCAGTTCTTC.

The rearrangement uses TRBV5-1 and TRBJ2-3; 11 nucleotides agree with TRBD1. This CDR3 contains 14 residues. The V gene end was trimmed by 4 bases and the J gene end by 4 bases; junction bases not matched to a gene: 2. The germline V gene encodes CDR1 SGHRS and CDR2 YFSETQ. The CDR3 DNA is TGCGCCAGCAGCCCGGGACAGGGGGCAGATACGCAGTATTTT. It yields the protein CASSPGQGADTQYF.

In this sample, this clonotype turned up a few times. The chain combines TRBV9 with TRBJ1-2; no definite D call. V was shortened by 4 bases and J by 4 bases, with 14 bases between the two germline ends. Per germline, CDR1 SGDLS and CDR2 YYNGEE. This CDR3 spans 14 amino acids. CDR3 DNA sequence: TGTGCCAGCAGCCCGAGGGCGGAGTTCTATGGCTACACCTTC. It translates to CASSPRAEFYGYTF.

This clonotype has at least ten counts. V is TRBV4-2 and J is TRBJ1-5; 8 nucleotides match TRBD1. This CDR3 is built from 15 residues. V lost 0 bases, J lost 5 bases, and 3 bases stayed unmatched. Per germline, CDR1 LGHNA and CDR2 YNFKEQ. The CDR3 loop is CASSQDQDRDQPQHF. The CDR3, as DNA: TGTGCCAGCAGCCAAGATCAGGACAGGGATCAGCCCCAGCATTTT.

Only a few counts were recorded for this clonotype. V usage is TRBV20-1 and J usage is TRBJ2-1; 8 bases line up with TRBD2. Looked up from germline, CDR1 is DFQATT and CDR2 is SNEGSKA (reference sequence). There are 19 residues in the CDR3. The V gene end was trimmed by 2 bases and the J gene end by 0 bases; junction bases not matched to a gene: 15. Written as DNA, the CDR3 is TGCAGTGCTAGACCCGAGGGGACTAGGCGGACGAGCTCCTACAATGAGCAGTTCTTC. Its translation is CSARPEGTRRTSSYNEQFF.

This chain connects TRBV6-6 to TRBJ2-6; maybe TRBD2 (6 bases). Trimming removed 0 bases from V and 1 base from J, with 10 bases in between. The CDR3 sequence is 17 residues long. Germline CDR1 reads MNHNY; CDR2 reads SVGAGI (reference sequence). The DNA for the CDR3 is TGTGCCAGCAGTTACTCGGGGGGAAGTTCTGGGGCCAACGTCCTGACTTTC. This sequence encodes CASSYSGGSSGANVLTF.

The chain carries TRBV20-1 and TRBJ2-1; D unresolved. V lost 3 bases, J lost 5 bases, and 2 bases lay in between. The CDR3 loop spans 10 amino acids. CDR1 is DFQATT and CDR2 is SNEGSKA in the germline V gene (reference sequence). This CDR3 reads CSARHNEQFF. The CDR3 nucleotides are TGCAGTGCTAGGCACAATGAGCAGTTCTTC.

The genes are TRBV14 and TRBJ1-2, with D unresolved. V lost 0 bases and J lost 5, with 10 bases in between. The CDR3 has 14 amino acids. CDR1 and CDR2 from the germline V gene are SGHDN and FVKESK. CDR3 sequence (DNA): TGTGCCAGCAGCCAAGATACCTGGAATTATGGCTACACCTTC. It encodes CASSQDTWNYGYTF.